The 24 T cell receptor beta chains below were found in one sample sequenced in a study of Ad26.COV2.S vaccination and SARS-CoV-2 variants. Assay: immunoSEQ multiplex PCR; the TCRdb copy retains only in-frame clones and omits some. The sample yields about 280,000 clones, around 87% seen once. Treatment given: about 20 received Ad26.COV2.S at low or high dose, single or two shots; about 5 received placebo; per-sample allocation not given. Sampling was performed 63 days after the first vaccine or placebo injection. Sequenced material: peripheral blood, taken in a trial of Ad26.COV2.S vaccine versus placebo. Receptor source: a person aged 18 to 59 who received the Ad26.COV2.S COVID-19 vaccine or a placebo.

This clone appeared once. The CDR3: CASSFPGADAEAFF. The CDR3 DNA sequence: TGCGCCAGCAGCTTTCCAGGGGCGGACGCTGAAGCTTTCTTT. The chain uses TRBV5-1 and TRBJ1-1; a weak D match, TRBD1 (6 bases). Germline V CDR1 and CDR2: SGHRS, YFSETQ. Trimming shortened V by 2 bases and J by 6 bases, and 14 bases separated the two germline ends. There are 14 residues in the CDR3.

The chain uses TRBV5-4 and TRBJ1-1, with 7 positions matching TRBD1. V lost 0 bases and J lost 2; bases outside the gene matches: 7. The CDR3 has 16 residues. Germline V gives CDR1 SGHNT, CDR2 YYREEE (reference sequence). The DNA for the CDR3 is TGTGCCAGCAGCTTGGACCTACAGGGGTCCAACACTGAAGCTTTCTTT. Its protein is CASSLDLQGSNTEAFF.

The V call is TRBV5-1, the J call TRBJ2-1; D is possibly TRBD1 (6 bases). Trimming removed 4 bases at V and 0 bases at J, with 14 bases between. The germline V gene has CDR1 SGHRS and CDR2 YFSETQ. The CDR3 contains 16 residues. The CDR3 coding sequence is TGCGCCAGCAGCCCGGTTGGGGGCGCCTCCTACAATGAGCAGTTCTTC. Translation: CASSPVGGASYNEQFF.

The gene calls are TRBV6-5 and TRBJ1-2; no clear D. V was clipped by 8 bases and J by 5 bases, with 18 bases between them. Germline-derived CDR1 and CDR2 are MNHEY and SVGAGI. CDR3 length equals 14 residues. The CDR3 DNA reads as TGTGCCAGCTCATCCGCCCCAGCGTATTATGGCTACACCTTC. Encoded protein: CASSSAPAYYGYTF.

The chain carries TRBV7-9 and TRBJ1-2; 9 bases map to TRBD1. The germline gives CDR1 SEHNR, CDR2 FQNEAQ (reference sequence). Germline trimming cut 0 bases from V and 6 bases from J; bases unmatched to any gene: 2. The CDR3 extends over 14 amino acids. In DNA, the CDR3 is TGTGCCAGCAGCTTAGCGGGACAGGGTGATGGCTACACCTTC. This translates into CASSLAGQGDGYTF.

The chain couples TRBV9 to TRBJ1-3; D is perhaps TRBD1 (5 bases). This CDR3 has 16 amino acids. The V end lost 3 bases, the J end lost 0 bases, and 13 bases lay between the germline ends. Germline V gene sequence: CDR1 SGDLS, CDR2 YYNGEE. This CDR3 reads CASSAGLTTSGNTIYF. The DNA of the CDR3 is TGTGCCAGCAGCGCGGGACTAACCACCTCTGGAAACACCATATATTTT.

A few counts support this clone. The chain links TRBV5-6 to TRBJ2-7; D ambiguous. CDR1 and CDR2 (germline): SGHDT, YYEEEE. The CDR3 spans 14 residues. With 0 bases removed from V and 2 bases from J, the gap between germline ends came to 9 bases. CDR3 in DNA: TGTGCCAGCAGCTTGGCCGGCAGGACCTACGAGCAGTACTTC. It yields the protein CASSLAGRTYEQYF. Using reference TRBV5-6 and TRBJ2-7 for the parts outside the CDR3, the full variable domain is DAGVTQSPTHLIKTRGQQVTLRCSPKSGHDTVSWYQQALGQGPQFIFQYYEEEERQRGNFPDRFSGHQFPNYSSELNVNALLLGDSALYLCASSLAGRTYEQYFGPGTRLTVT.

The chain employs TRBV15 and TRBJ1-4; 7 positions match TRBD1. Germline V gene sequence: CDR1 LNHNV, CDR2 YYDKDF (reference sequence). V trimming: 4 bases; J trimming: 4 bases; junction bases outside the gene matches: 15. The CDR3 sequence is 18 residues long. The CDR3 nucleotides read TGTGCCACCAGCACCCGTCGGGATTCAGGGGGTCTTAATGAAAAACTGTTTTTT. Its translation is CATSTRRDSGGLNEKLFF.

This clone was picked up a small number of times. J is TRBJ1-2 and V is TRBV10-1; possibly TRBD1 for D (6 bases). The germline gives CDR1 WNHNN, CDR2 SYGVQD (reference sequence). The CDR3 length is 13 residues. The germline V and J ends were trimmed by 6 bases and 4 bases, with 12 bases remaining between them. The CDR3 protein is CASSPDRTYGYTF. The CDR3 DNA reads as TGCGCCAGCAGCCCCGACAGGACCTATGGCTACACCTTC.

The chain employs TRBV11-3 and TRBJ2-2, with TRBD1 identical over 8 bases. V lost 5 bases to trimming and J lost 3 bases; unmatched junction nucleotides: 11. CDR3 size: 17 residues. CDR1 SGHNT and CDR2 YENEEA come from the germline V gene. The CDR3 spells CASSPLSGQVYTGELFF. CDR3 in DNA: TGTGCCAGCAGCCCATTATCGGGACAGGTCTACACCGGGGAGCTGTTTTTT.

CDR3 in DNA: TGTGCCAGCAGCCGCGGGGCCCCACGGGAAAAACTGTTTTTT. Amino acid sequence: CASSRGAPREKLFF. The genes are TRBV3-1 (or the pseudogene TRBV3-2) and TRBJ1-4; D may be TRBD1 (5 bases). Germline lookup yields CDR1 LGHDT and CDR2 YNNKEL (reference sequence). V was shortened by 4 bases and J by 8 bases, with 14 bases between the two germline ends. This CDR3 contains 14 residues.

The chain joins TRBV5-1 to TRBJ1-2; the D is unclear. The CDR3 sequence is 16 residues long. Germline lookup yields CDR1 SGHRS and CDR2 YFSETQ. V lost 2 bases, J lost 1 base, and 15 bases lay in between. CDR3 in DNA: TGCGCCAGCAGCTTTTCATCAGTCCCCATTAACTATGGCTACACCTTC. Translated: CASSFSSVPINYGYTF.

This chain connects TRBV9 to TRBJ2-1; D perhaps matches TRBD2 (5 bases). Trimming removed 3 bases from V and 0 bases from J, with 13 bases in between. The CDR3 is 16 residues long. The germline V gene has CDR1 SGDLS and CDR2 YYNGEE. CDR3 sequence: CASSAHPGSSYNEQFF. Written as DNA, the CDR3 is TGTGCCAGCAGCGCCCATCCGGGGAGCTCCTACAATGAGCAGTTCTTC.

The chain employs TRBV2 and TRBJ2-6, with TRBD1 as a possible D gene (6 bases). The V gene's germline CDR1 is SNHLY and CDR2 FYNNEI. V lost 3 bases and J lost 0, with 12 bases in between. The CDR3 loop spans 17 amino acids. This CDR3 reads CASSEGHRSSGANVLTF. Written as DNA, the CDR3 is TGTGCCAGCAGTGAGGGACACCGGAGCTCTGGGGCCAACGTCCTGACTTTC.

In its sample, this clone was seen once. This chain links TRBV27 with TRBJ2-1, with 10 bases lining up with TRBD2. V lost 5 bases, J lost 4 bases, and 5 bases stayed unmatched. Germline V gene data show CDR1 as MNHEY and CDR2 as SMNVEV (reference sequence). This CDR3 comprises 15 residues. CDR3 in amino acids: CASSHEREGYNEQFF. Here the CDR3 DNA reads TGTGCCAGCAGTCACGAGCGGGAGGGATACAATGAGCAGTTCTTC.

J is TRBJ2-1 and V is TRBV7-6; 10 bases agree with TRBD2. The CDR3 totals 16 residues. V gave up 5 bases and J gave up 7 bases; unmatched junction bases: 11. Germline CDR1 is SGHVS and CDR2 is FNYEAQ. The CDR3 DNA reads TGTGCCAGCAGCGCCGCCCCTAGCGGGGGTTGGAATGAGCAGTTCTTC. Translating it yields CASSAAPSGGWNEQFF.

The chain is built from TRBV2 and TRBJ1-3, with D hard to call. The ends were cut back, 7 bases at V and 0 bases at J, with 16 bases in the middle. CDR3 length: 16 residues. In germline, CDR1 is SNHLY, CDR2 FYNNEI. The CDR3 sequence is CASNFGPPNSGNTIYF. In DNA form, the CDR3 reads TGTGCCAGCAATTTCGGGCCACCGAACTCTGGAAACACCATATATTTT.

This chain joins TRBV27 and TRBJ2-1, with a possible D match to TRBD1 (5 bases). The germline V gene encodes CDR1 MNHEY and CDR2 SMNVEV (reference sequence). The ends were cut back, 5 bases at V and 5 bases at J, with 16 bases in the middle. This CDR3 is 15 amino acids long. The CDR3 DNA reads TGTGCCAGCAGTGCCGGACACTCCTTGGACAATGAGCAGTTCTTC. This translates into CASSAGHSLDNEQFF.

The rearrangement uses TRBV15 and TRBJ1-2; possibly TRBD1 for D (5 bases). The V end was cut by 3 bases, the J end by 2 bases, with 13 bases between. There are 15 residues in the CDR3. Germline assignment: CDR1 LNHNV and CDR2 YYDKDF (reference sequence). For the CDR3, the DNA is TGTGCCACCAGCAGCGAGAGGACACACAACTATGGCTACACCTTC. Its translation is CATSSERTHNYGYTF.

This chain links TRBV6-5 with TRBJ1-5; 9 bases map to TRBD1. Trimming removed 0 bases from V and 12 bases from J; junction bases left unmatched: 6. In germline, CDR1 is MNHEY, CDR2 SVGAGI. The CDR3 has 14 amino acids. DNA of the CDR3: TGTGCCAGCAGTTACTCCCGGGACAGGGACTTCCAGCATTTT. Its translation: CASSYSRDRDFQHF.

J is TRBJ1-2 and V is TRBV14; D is undetermined. The CDR3 has 13 residues. Germline V gene lookup returns CDR1 SGHDN and CDR2 FVKESK. With 3 bases removed from V and 6 bases from J, the gap between germline ends came to 11 bases. CDR3 amino acids: CASSQILGNGYTF. The CDR3 DNA is TGTGCCAGCAGCCAGATATTGGGTAATGGCTACACCTTC.

The count of this clone is one. The rearrangement links TRBV3-1 (or the pseudogene TRBV3-2) to TRBJ2-7; D gene unclear. Germline V gives CDR1 LGHDT, CDR2 YNNKEL (reference sequence). Deletions cut 4 bases from V and 3 bases from J, with 7 bases between. There are 12 residues in the CDR3. The CDR3 region is CASSPWGYEQYF. Written as DNA, the CDR3 is TGTGCCAGCAGCCCATGGGGCTACGAGCAGTACTTC.

The count of this clone is one. This sequence joins TRBV2 and TRBJ2-5; TRBD2 matches 9 bases. CDR3 size: 14 residues. Germline loops: CDR1 SNHLY, CDR2 FYNNEI. Trimming cost V 5 bases and J 4 bases; bases outside gene matches: 5. The CDR3 region is CASSRGTSLETQYF. Here the CDR3 DNA reads TGTGCCAGCAGTCGTGGGACTAGCCTAGAGACCCAGTACTTC.

V usage is TRBV6-2 or TRBV6-3 and J usage is TRBJ1-2, with TRBD1 identical over 11 bases. The CDR3 is 16 amino acids. Germline-derived CDR1 and CDR2 are MNHEY and SVGEGT. J gave up 4 bases and V 4 bases, and 8 bases lay outside the gene matches. In DNA form, the CDR3 reads TGTGCCAGCAGTTCTGGACAGGGGGCGTTCGGCTATGGCTACACCTTC. Protein sequence: CASSSGQGAFGYGYTF.